The sequence of this T cell receptor (beta chain) was determined in a study of cytomegalovirus exposure and HLA in healthy donors. Study summary: An analysis done earlier identified 100 million to 140 million unique TCR beta sequences from about 180 million T cells. The study, taken as a whole, reports: In an earlier analysis, about 87% or about 30%: the productive usage of most TCR beta V segments. Testing in vitro showed a few CMV-associated chains specific for CMV antigens.

In the PCR, 60 Vbeta and 13 Jbeta primers were used. The repertoire was sequenced with immunoSEQ multiplex PCR; TCRdb's copy has only in-frame clones and lacks some. The sample includes over 120,000 clones, roughly 71% of them seen just once. About this clone itself: Its antigen is not identified.

CDR1 and CDR2 from the germline V gene are MNHEY and SMNVEV (reference sequence). This CDR3 contains 14 residues. V shed 7 bases and J 0 bases; nucleotides not matched to a gene: 3. V and J are TRBV27 and TRBJ2-1; 7 bases are a match to TRBD1. Material: PBMCs. The receptor comes from a man under 40 in good health and CMV-seronegative. CDR3 sequence: CASTPGGSYNEQFF. The CDR3 DNA sequence: TGTGCCAGCACACCAGGGGGCTCCTACAATGAGCAGTTCTTC.